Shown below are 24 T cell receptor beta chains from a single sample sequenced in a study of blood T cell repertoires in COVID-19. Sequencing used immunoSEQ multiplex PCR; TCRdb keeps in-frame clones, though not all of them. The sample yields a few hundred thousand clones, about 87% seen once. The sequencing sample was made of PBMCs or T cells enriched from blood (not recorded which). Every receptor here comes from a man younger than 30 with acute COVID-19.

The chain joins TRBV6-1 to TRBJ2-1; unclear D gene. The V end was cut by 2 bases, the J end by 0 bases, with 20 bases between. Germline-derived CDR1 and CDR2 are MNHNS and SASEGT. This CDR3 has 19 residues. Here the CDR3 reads CASSERSLQDGFSYNEQFF. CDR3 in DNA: TGTGCCAGCAGTGAAAGGTCACTCCAGGATGGCTTCTCCTACAATGAGCAGTTCTTC.

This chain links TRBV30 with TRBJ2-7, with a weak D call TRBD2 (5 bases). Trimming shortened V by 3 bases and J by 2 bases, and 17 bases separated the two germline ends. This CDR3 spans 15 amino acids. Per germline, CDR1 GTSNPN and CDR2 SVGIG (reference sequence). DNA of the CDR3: TGTGCCTGGAGCCCCCCAGGAGGACGAACCTACGAGCAGTACTTC. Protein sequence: CAWSPPGGRTYEQYF.

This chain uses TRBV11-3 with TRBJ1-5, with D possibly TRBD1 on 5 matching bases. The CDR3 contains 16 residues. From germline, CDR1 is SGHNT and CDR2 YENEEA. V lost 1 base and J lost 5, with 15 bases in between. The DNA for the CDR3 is TGTGCCAGCAGCTTAGTGGGTCATGGGGGGGATCAGCCCCAGCATTTT. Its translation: CASSLVGHGGDQPQHF.

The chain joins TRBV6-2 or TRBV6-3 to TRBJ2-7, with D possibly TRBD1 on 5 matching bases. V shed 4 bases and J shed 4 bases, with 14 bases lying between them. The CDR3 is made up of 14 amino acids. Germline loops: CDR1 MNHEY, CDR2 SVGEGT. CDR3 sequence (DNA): TGTGCCAGCAGTTCGGTACAGGTCTCTTACGAGCAGTACTTC. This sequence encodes CASSSVQVSYEQYF.

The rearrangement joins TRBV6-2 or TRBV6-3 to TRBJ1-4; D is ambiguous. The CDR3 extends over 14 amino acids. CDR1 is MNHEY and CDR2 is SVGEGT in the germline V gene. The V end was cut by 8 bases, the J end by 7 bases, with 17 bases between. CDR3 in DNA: TGTGCCAGCGGCCAATCGGGTCGCAGTGAAAAACTGTTTTTT. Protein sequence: CASGQSGRSEKLFF.

CDR3 bases: TGCGCCAGCAGTGCACTAGCGGGAGGAAATGAGCAGTTCTTC. Its protein product is CASSALAGGNEQFF. V gene TRBV10-1 combines with J gene TRBJ2-1; 12 bases are a match to TRBD2. This CDR3 has 14 amino acids. The V segment lost 4 bases and the J segment 7 bases; nucleotides outside the gene matches: 2. CDR1 and CDR2 from the germline V gene are WNHNN and SYGVQD (reference sequence).

CDR3 sequence reads: CAIQRESTDTQYF. CDR3 DNA: TGTGCCATACAGCGGGAGAGCACAGATACGCAGTATTTT. The chain combines TRBV7-2 with TRBJ2-3; TRBD2 matches 8 bases. Germline trimming cut 10 bases from V and 0 bases from J; bases unmatched to any gene: 3. CDR1 is SGHTA, CDR2 FQGNSA, per germline. This CDR3 spans 13 amino acids.

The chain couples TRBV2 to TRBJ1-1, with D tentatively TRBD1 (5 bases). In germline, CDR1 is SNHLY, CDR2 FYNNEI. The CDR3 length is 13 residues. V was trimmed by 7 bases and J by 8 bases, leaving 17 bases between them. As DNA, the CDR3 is TGTGCCAGCATGGACAACGGGTTTGGCGAAGCTTTCTTT. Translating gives CASMDNGFGEAFF.

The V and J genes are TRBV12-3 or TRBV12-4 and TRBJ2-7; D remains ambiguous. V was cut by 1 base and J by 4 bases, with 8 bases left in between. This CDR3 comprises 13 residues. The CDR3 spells CASSLGFQYEQYF. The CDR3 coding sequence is TGTGCCAGCAGTTTAGGGTTCCAGTACGAGCAGTACTTC.

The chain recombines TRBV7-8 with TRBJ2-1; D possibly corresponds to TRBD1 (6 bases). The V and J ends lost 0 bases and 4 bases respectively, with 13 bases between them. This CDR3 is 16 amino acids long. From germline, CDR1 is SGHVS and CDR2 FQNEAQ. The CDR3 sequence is CASSLADSSLYNEQFF. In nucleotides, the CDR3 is TGTGCCAGCAGCTTAGCGGACAGTTCCCTGTACAATGAGCAGTTCTTC. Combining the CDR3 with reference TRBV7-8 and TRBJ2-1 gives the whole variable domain GAGVSQSPRYKVAKRGQDVALRCDPISGHVSLFWYQQALGQGPEFLTYFQNEAQLDKSGLPSDRFFAERPEGSVSTLKIQRTQQEDSAVYLCASSLADSSLYNEQFFGPGTRLTVL.

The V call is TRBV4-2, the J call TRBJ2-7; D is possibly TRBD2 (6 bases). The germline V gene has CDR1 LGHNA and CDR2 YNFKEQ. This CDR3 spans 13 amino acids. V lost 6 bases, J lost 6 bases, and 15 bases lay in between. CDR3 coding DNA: TGTGCCAGCAGTCCCCGCGGGACGTCCGAGCAGTACTTC. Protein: CASSPRGTSEQYF.

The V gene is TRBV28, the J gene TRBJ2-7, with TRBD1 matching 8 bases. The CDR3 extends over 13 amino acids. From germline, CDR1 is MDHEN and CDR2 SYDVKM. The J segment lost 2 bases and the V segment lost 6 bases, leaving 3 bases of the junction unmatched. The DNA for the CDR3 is TGTGCCAGCAGAAGGACAGGGCCCTACGAGCAGTACTTC. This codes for CASRRTGPYEQYF.

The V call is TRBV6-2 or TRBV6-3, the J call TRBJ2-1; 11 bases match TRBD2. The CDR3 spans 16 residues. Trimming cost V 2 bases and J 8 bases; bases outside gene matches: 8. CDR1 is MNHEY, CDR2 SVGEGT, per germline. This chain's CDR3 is CASSYGASGRPDEQFF. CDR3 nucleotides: TGTGCCAGCAGTTACGGGGCTAGCGGGAGGCCAGATGAGCAGTTCTTC.

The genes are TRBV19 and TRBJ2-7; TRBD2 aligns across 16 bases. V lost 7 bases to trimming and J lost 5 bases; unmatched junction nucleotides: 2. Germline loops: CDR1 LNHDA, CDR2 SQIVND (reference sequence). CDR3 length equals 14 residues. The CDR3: CASKGLAGGNEQYF. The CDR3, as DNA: TGTGCCAGTAAGGGACTAGCGGGAGGGAACGAGCAGTACTTC. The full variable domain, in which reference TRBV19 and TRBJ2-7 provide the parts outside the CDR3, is DGGITQSPKYLFRKEGQNVTLSCEQNLNHDAMYWYRQDPGQGLRLIYYSQIVNDFQKGDIAEGYSVSREKKESFPLTVTSAQKNPTAFYLCASKGLAGGNEQYFGPGTRLTVT.

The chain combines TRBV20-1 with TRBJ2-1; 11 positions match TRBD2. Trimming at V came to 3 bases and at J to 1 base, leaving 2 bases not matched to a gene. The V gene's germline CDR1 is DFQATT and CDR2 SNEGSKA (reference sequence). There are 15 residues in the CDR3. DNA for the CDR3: TGCAGTGCTAGTCCTAGCGGGAGGTCCTACAATGAGCAGTTCTTC. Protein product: CSASPSGRSYNEQFF.

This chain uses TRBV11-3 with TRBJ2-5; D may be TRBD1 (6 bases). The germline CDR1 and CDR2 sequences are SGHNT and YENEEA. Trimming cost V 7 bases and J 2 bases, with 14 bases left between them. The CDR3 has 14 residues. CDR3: CASNHGQSQETQYF. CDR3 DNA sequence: TGTGCCAGCAACCACGGACAGTCACAAGAGACCCAGTACTTC.

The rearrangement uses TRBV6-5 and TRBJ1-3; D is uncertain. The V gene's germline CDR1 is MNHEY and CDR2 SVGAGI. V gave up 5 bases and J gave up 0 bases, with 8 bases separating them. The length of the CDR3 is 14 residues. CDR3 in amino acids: CASSMADSGNTIYF. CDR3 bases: TGTGCCAGCAGTATGGCAGACTCTGGAAACACCATATATTTT.

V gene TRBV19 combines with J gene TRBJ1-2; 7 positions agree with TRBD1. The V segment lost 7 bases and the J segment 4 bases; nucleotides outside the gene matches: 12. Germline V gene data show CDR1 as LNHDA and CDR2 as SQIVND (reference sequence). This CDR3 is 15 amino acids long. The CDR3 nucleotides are TGTGCCAGTACCCTAACCGGGACAGACTTCTATGGCTACACCTTC. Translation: CASTLTGTDFYGYTF.

The DNA of the CDR3 is TGTGCCTGGAGTCCTACCGGCTACGAGCAGTACTTC. Protein: CAWSPTGYEQYF. The chain couples TRBV30 to TRBJ2-7; D unresolved. Trimming took 2 bases from V and 3 from J, leaving 8 bases between them. The CDR3 is 12 residues long. The V gene's germline CDR1 is GTSNPN and CDR2 SVGIG (reference sequence).

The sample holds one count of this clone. The DNA for the CDR3 is TGTGCCAGCAGTTTATTCTTGCAGGGGGGAAACACCATATATTTT. Translated: CASSLFLQGGNTIYF. This chain links TRBV28 with TRBJ1-3, with D possibly TRBD1 on 6 matching bases. The CDR3 has 15 amino acids. Trimming pared 1 base from V and 4 bases from J, leaving 11 bases between. The germline V gene has CDR1 MDHEN and CDR2 SYDVKM. The full variable domain, in which reference TRBV28 and TRBJ1-3 provide the parts outside the CDR3, is DVKVTQSSRYLVKRTGEKVFLECVQDMDHENMFWYRQDPGLGLRLIYFSYDVKMKEKGDIPEGYSVSREKKERFSLILESASTNQTSMYLCASSLFLQGGNTIYFGEGSWLTVV.

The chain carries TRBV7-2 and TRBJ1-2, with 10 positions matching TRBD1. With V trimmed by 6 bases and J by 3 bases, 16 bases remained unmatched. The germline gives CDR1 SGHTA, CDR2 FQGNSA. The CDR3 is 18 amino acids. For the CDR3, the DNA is TGTGCCAGCAGATCGGCCGGGACAGGGGACTCCCGGTACTATGGCTACACCTTC. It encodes CASRSAGTGDSRYYGYTF.

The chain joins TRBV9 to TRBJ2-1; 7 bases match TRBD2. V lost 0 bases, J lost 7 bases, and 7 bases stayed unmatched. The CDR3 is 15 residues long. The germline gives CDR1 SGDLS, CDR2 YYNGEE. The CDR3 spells CASSVGGSGLNEQFF. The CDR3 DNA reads TGTGCCAGCAGCGTAGGCGGGAGTGGGCTTAATGAGCAGTTCTTC. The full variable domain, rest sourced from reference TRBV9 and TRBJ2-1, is DSGVTQTPKHLITATGQRVTLRCSPRSGDLSVYWYQQSLDQGLQFLIQYYNGEERAKGNILERFSAQQFPDLHSELNLSSLELGDSALYFCASSVGGSGLNEQFFGPGTRLTVL.

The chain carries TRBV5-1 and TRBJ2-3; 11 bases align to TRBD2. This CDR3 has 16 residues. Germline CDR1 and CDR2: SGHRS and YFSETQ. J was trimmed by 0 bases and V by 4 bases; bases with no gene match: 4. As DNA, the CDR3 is TGCGCCAGCAGCATGAGGACTAGCGGGAGCACAGATACGCAGTATTTT. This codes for CASSMRTSGSTDTQYF.

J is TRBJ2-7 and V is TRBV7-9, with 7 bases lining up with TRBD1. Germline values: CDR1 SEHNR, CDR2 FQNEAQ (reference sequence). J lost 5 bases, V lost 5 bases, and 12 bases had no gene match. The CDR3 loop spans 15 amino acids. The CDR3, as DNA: TGTGCCAGCAGCCCAACAATGACAGGGACCCACGAGCAGTACTTC. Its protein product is CASSPTMTGTHEQYF.